These 32 T cell receptor beta chains were all obtained from the same sample, sequenced in a study of cytomegalovirus exposure and HLA in healthy donors. Primers included in the PCR were 60 Vbeta and 13 Jbeta primers. Clones were read by immunoSEQ multiplex PCR, and TCRdb kept only the in-frame ones, dropping some. The profile shows about 160,000 clones, roughly three quarters of them singletons. Sequenced material: PBMCs. Receptor source: a man aged 55-75 years in good health and CMV-seronegative.

This clone has a single count. The V gene is TRBV27, the J gene TRBJ2-7; TRBD1 aligns across 11 bases. Germline loops: CDR1 MNHEY, CDR2 SMNVEV (reference sequence). Losses at the gene ends were 5 bases for V and 2 bases for J; bases not matched to a gene: 5. This CDR3 is built from 15 residues. CDR3 protein: CASSQGTGGAYEQYF. The CDR3 nucleotides read TGTGCCAGCAGTCAGGGGACAGGGGGGGCCTACGAGCAGTACTTC.

This chain joins TRBV5-1 and TRBJ2-7, with TRBD1 as a possible D gene (5 bases). The CDR3 has 11 amino acids. Trimming left V 5 bases short and J 7 bases short, with 10 bases between. From germline, CDR1 is SGHRS and CDR2 YFSETQ. This chain's CDR3 is CASRRQGEQYF. CDR3 nucleotide sequence: TGCGCCAGCAGGCGGCAGGGAGAGCAGTACTTC.

The chain uses TRBV15 and TRBJ1-2; maybe TRBD1 (5 bases). The germline V gene encodes CDR1 LNHNV and CDR2 YYDKDF (reference sequence). The length of the CDR3 is 15 residues. Deletions cut 4 bases from V and 5 bases from J, with 17 bases between. The CDR3 DNA follows: TGTGCCACCAGCAAGGAGGGGAGGGAGTCTTATGGCTACACCTTC. Protein product: CATSKEGRESYGYTF.

This CDR3 reads CASSSRESNYGYTF. CDR3 DNA: TGTGCCAGCAGCAGCCGGGAGTCTAACTATGGCTACACCTTC. The V call is TRBV7-6, the J call TRBJ1-2; D uncertain. V lost 5 bases and J 0 bases, leaving 10 bases between the germline ends. Germline CDR1 SGHVS, CDR2 FNYEAQ. The CDR3 runs 14 residues.

This clone has a handful of counts. The chain recombines TRBV2 with TRBJ1-1, with 11 bases lining up with TRBD1. This CDR3 is 17 amino acids long. J was trimmed by 1 base and V by 4 bases; bases with no gene match: 8. Germline CDR1 reads SNHLY; CDR2 reads FYNNEI. CDR3 sequence: CASSVYRTGGTNTEAFF. The CDR3 DNA reads as TGTGCCAGCAGTGTGTACAGGACAGGGGGCACGAACACTGAAGCTTTCTTT.

The CDR3 sequence: CASTRLGAEWGNNEQFF. CDR3 DNA sequence: TGTGCCAGCACCCGACTGGGGGCGGAGTGGGGTAACAATGAGCAGTTCTTC. The chain has TRBV7-7 and TRBJ2-1; D may be TRBD1 (6 bases). CDR1 and CDR2 from the germline V gene are SSHAT and FNYEAQ (reference sequence). The CDR3 runs to 17 residues. V gave up 7 bases and J gave up 5 bases, with 24 bases separating them. Full variable domain (outside the CDR3, taken from reference TRBV7-7 and TRBJ2-1): GAGVSQSPRYKVTKRGQDVTLRCDPISSHATLYWYQQALGQGPEFLTYFNYEAQPDKSGLPSDRFSAERPEGSISTLTIQRTEQRDSAMYRCASTRLGAEWGNNEQFFGPGTRLTVL.

As DNA, the CDR3 is TGTGCCAGCAGCTTATCGATCGCGGGAGACGTCACCGGGGAGCTGTTTTTT. It codes for CASSLSIAGDVTGELFF. This chain links TRBV11-3 with TRBJ2-2, with 7 bases lining up with TRBD2. Unmatched junction bases numbered 10, after V lost 2 bases and J lost 4 bases. The CDR3 runs 17 residues. Germline V gene data show CDR1 as SGHNT and CDR2 as YENEEA.

The chain combines TRBV28 with TRBJ2-7; 13 bases agree with TRBD2. The germline gives CDR1 MDHEN, CDR2 SYDVKM. The CDR3 has 16 residues. Trimming cost V 6 bases and J 2 bases; bases outside gene matches: 7. CDR3 in amino acids: CASSHPTSGRPYEQYF. The DNA for the CDR3 is TGTGCCAGCAGCCACCCGACTAGCGGGAGGCCCTACGAGCAGTACTTC.

The chain uses TRBV19 and TRBJ2-3, with D perhaps TRBD1 (6 bases). From germline, CDR1 is LNHDA and CDR2 SQIVND (reference sequence). This CDR3 is built from 13 residues. The germline V and J ends were trimmed by 6 bases and 4 bases, with 11 bases remaining between them. The DNA of the CDR3 is TGTGCCAGTAGCCTTCAGGGGTCAGATACGCAGTATTTT. As protein: CASSLQGSDTQYF.

The V and J genes are TRBV19 and TRBJ2-1; 10 nucleotides match TRBD1. There are 12 residues in the CDR3. Per germline, CDR1 LNHDA and CDR2 SQIVND (reference sequence). V was pared by 5 bases and J by 14 bases, with 6 bases of the junction left unmatched. In DNA form, the CDR3 reads TGTGCCAGTAGTCCCGGACAGGGGGGTAAGTTCTTC. It codes for CASSPGQGGKFF.

The rearrangement joins TRBV20-1 to TRBJ2-1; D might be TRBD1 (6 bases). Trimming cost V 8 bases and J 7 bases, with 12 bases left between them. The V gene's germline CDR1 is DFQATT and CDR2 SNEGSKA (reference sequence). The length of the CDR3 is 11 residues. DNA for the CDR3: TGCAGTACTCAGGGGTGGAATGAGCAGTTCTTC. Amino acid sequence: CSTQGWNEQFF.

The chain combines TRBV6-5 with TRBJ2-5; 7 bases align to TRBD1. TRBJ2-7 explains the end of the DNA better; the J call may be wrong. Germline CDR1 reads MNHEY; CDR2 reads SVGAGI. CDR3 length equals 15 residues. For the CDR3, the DNA is TGTGCCAGCAGCAGAGGGGGCAGGGGAACCTACGAGCAGTACTTC. This gives the protein CASSRGGRGTYEQYF.

In DNA form, the CDR3 reads TGTGCCAGTAATGACAGGGGTAGCAATCAGCCCCAGCATTTT. This translates into CASNDRGSNQPQHF. The chain has TRBV19 and TRBJ1-5, with 8 bases fitting TRBD1. After removal of 7 bases from V and 0 bases from J, the junction contained 2 bases not matched to a gene. The length of the CDR3 is 14 residues. Germline lookup yields CDR1 LNHDA and CDR2 SQIVND (reference sequence).

The chain couples TRBV18 to TRBJ2-5; D not certain. Trimming took off 1 base at V and 5 bases at J, with 11 bases between the two ends. This CDR3 region has 14 residues. CDR1 and CDR2 (germline): KGHSH, LQKENI. The CDR3: CASSPRIAVETQYF. Here the CDR3 DNA reads TGTGCCAGCTCACCACGAATTGCAGTCGAGACCCAGTACTTC. Filled out from reference TRBV18 and TRBJ2-5, the complete variable domain reads NAGVMQNPRHLVRRRGQEARLRCSPMKGHSHVYWYRQLPEEGLKFMVYLQKENIIDESGMPKERFSAEFPKEGPSILRIQQVVRGDSAAYFCASSPRIAVETQYFGPGTRLLVL.

This clone was detected only a few times. The chain links TRBV6-5 to TRBJ2-1; TRBD2 matches at 7 bases. The CDR3 sequence is 15 residues long. CDR1 MNHEY and CDR2 SVGAGI come from the germline V gene. Trimming cost V 2 bases and J 5 bases; bases outside gene matches: 6. This CDR3 is CASSYTPSGNNEQFF. The CDR3 nucleotides are TGTGCCAGCAGTTACACCCCGAGCGGGAACAATGAGCAGTTCTTC.

This clone was detected once. The chain has TRBV5-4 and TRBJ2-1; the D gene is possibly TRBD2 (5 bases). Trimming pared 0 bases from V and 10 bases from J, leaving 11 bases between. The CDR3 extends over 13 amino acids. Germline V gene sequence: CDR1 SGHNT, CDR2 YYREEE (reference sequence). This chain's CDR3 is CASSLADYSEQFF. The CDR3 DNA is TGTGCCAGCAGCTTGGCCGACTACTCGGAGCAGTTCTTC.

This chain connects TRBV9 to TRBJ2-1; D possibly corresponds to TRBD1 (5 bases). The germline V and J ends were trimmed by 0 bases and 2 bases, with 6 bases remaining between them. The CDR3 extends over 14 amino acids. CDR1 is SGDLS, CDR2 YYNGEE, per germline. CDR3 sequence reads: CASSVGQTYNEQFF. The CDR3 DNA follows: TGTGCCAGCAGCGTAGGACAGACCTACAATGAGCAGTTCTTC.

This clone was seen a handful of times. V is TRBV6-1 and J is TRBJ1-4, with D perhaps TRBD1 (5 bases). The CDR3 covers 13 residues. Trimming shortened V by 8 bases and J by 8 bases, and 15 bases separated the two germline ends. Germline CDR1 is MNHNS and CDR2 is SASEGT. CDR3 in amino acids: CASGGSYREKLFF. DNA of the CDR3: TGTGCCAGCGGGGGGAGTTATCGAGAAAAACTGTTTTTT.

On this clone itself: Relative to the germline gene, one junction end is altered; a read error may explain this. CDR3 DNA: TGCGCCAGCGGGAGCGCTTCTGGAAACACCACATATTTC. Amino acid sequence: CASGSASGNTTYF. The genes are TRBV5-1 and TRBJ1-3; D gene ambiguous. The CDR3 is 13 residues long. Germline values: CDR1 SGHRS, CDR2 YFSETQ.

The chain combines TRBV7-3 with TRBJ2-3, with D possibly being TRBD1 (6 bases). V gave up 5 bases and J gave up 4 bases, with 10 bases separating them. CDR1 and CDR2 (germline): SGHTA, FQGTGA. The CDR3 is made up of 13 amino acids. This chain's CDR3 is CASSLQGADTQYF. The CDR3 DNA sequence: TGTGCCAGCAGCCTACAGGGAGCAGATACGCAGTATTTT. The variable domain in full, completed from reference TRBV7-3 and TRBJ2-3, reads GAGVSQTPSNKVTEKGKYVELRCDPISGHTALYWYRQSLGQGPEFLIYFQGTGAADDSGLPNDRFFAVRPEGSVSTLKIQRTERGDSAVYLCASSLQGADTQYFGPGTRLTVL.

The chain uses TRBV18 and TRBJ2-7, with D possibly being TRBD2 (6 bases). The CDR3 runs 17 residues. Trimming shortened V by 3 bases and J by 2 bases, and 20 bases separated the two germline ends. CDR1 KGHSH and CDR2 LQKENI come from the germline V gene. Written as DNA, the CDR3 is TGTGCCAGCTCACCCCCGGTTGGGGGAGGATTCGCCTACGAGCAGTACTTC. This translates into CASSPPVGGGFAYEQYF. Complete variable domain (other parts from reference TRBV18 and TRBJ2-7): NAGVMQNPRHLVRRRGQEARLRCSPMKGHSHVYWYRQLPEEGLKFMVYLQKENIIDESGMPKERFSAEFPKEGPSILRIQQVVRGDSAAYFCASSPPVGGGFAYEQYFGPGTRLTVT.

The chain recombines TRBV29-1 with TRBJ1-2, with 7 bases matching TRBD1. This CDR3 contains 17 residues. Unmatched junction bases numbered 15, after V lost 1 base and J lost 4 bases. Germline loops: CDR1 SQVTM, CDR2 ANQGSEA. The DNA of the CDR3 is TGCAGCGTTGAAGGTGACAGGGTTTTTTCCGGAGTCTATGGCTACACCTTC. This gives the protein CSVEGDRVFSGVYGYTF.

The chain has TRBV28 and TRBJ1-5; the D gene is possibly TRBD1 (5 bases). With 6 bases removed from V and 6 bases from J, the gap between germline ends came to 12 bases. The germline gives CDR1 MDHEN, CDR2 SYDVKM. CDR3 length: 13 residues. In nucleotides, the CDR3 is TGTGCCAGCAGCCCCGTCCAGGGTCAGCCCCAGCATTTT. This sequence encodes CASSPVQGQPQHF. Full variable domain (remainder filled in from reference TRBV28 and TRBJ1-5): DVKVTQSSRYLVKRTGEKVFLECVQDMDHENMFWYRQDPGLGLRLIYFSYDVKMKEKGDIPEGYSVSREKKERFSLILESASTNQTSMYLCASSPVQGQPQHFGDGTRLSIL.

This clone has more than one count but fewer than ten. The chain uses TRBV5-1 and TRBJ2-3; 8 bases line up with TRBD2. Germline CDR1 SGHRS, CDR2 YFSETQ. J was trimmed by 0 bases and V by 4 bases; bases with no gene match: 7. The CDR3 extends over 16 amino acids. DNA for the CDR3: TGCGCCAGCAGCCCCCCGGGAGGGGCCAGCACAGATACGCAGTATTTT. This translates into CASSPPGGASTDTQYF.

The chain employs TRBV2 and TRBJ1-2; 8 nucleotides match TRBD1. There are 13 residues in the CDR3. V shed 7 bases, J shed 3 bases, and the junction held 4 bases outside the gene matches. Germline values: CDR1 SNHLY, CDR2 FYNNEI. CDR3 protein: CASKGTGDYGYTF. The CDR3 nucleotides read TGTGCCAGCAAAGGGACAGGTGACTATGGCTACACCTTC.

V gene TRBV29-1 combines with J gene TRBJ1-2; no firm D call. Germline-derived CDR1 and CDR2 are SQVTM and ANQGSEA. V dropped 1 base and J dropped 1 base, with 10 bases sitting between them. The CDR3 length is 14 residues. In nucleotides, the CDR3 is TGCAGCGTTGAAGGGAGGCGGGATAACTATGGCTACACCTTC. Its protein is CSVEGRRDNYGYTF.

The genes are TRBV5-4 and TRBJ2-7, with D tentatively TRBD2 (6 bases). Germline CDR1 is SGHNT and CDR2 is YYREEE (reference sequence). V was pared by 6 bases and J by 1 base, with 11 bases between. The CDR3 length is 13 residues. The DNA for the CDR3 is TGTGCCAGCAAAAGCAGCGGGTCCTACGAGCAGTACTTC. This gives the protein CASKSSGSYEQYF.

The rearrangement links TRBV5-1 to TRBJ2-5; 7 bases match TRBD1. The ends lost 3 bases at V and 5 bases at J; junction bases unmatched: 4. The CDR3 covers 13 residues. Looked up from germline, CDR1 is SGHRS and CDR2 is YFSETQ. The CDR3 DNA reads TGCGCCAGCAGCTCGGGACAGCTGGAGACCCAGTACTTC. It is translated as CASSSGQLETQYF.

J is TRBJ1-6 and V is TRBV11-2; 8 bases match TRBD1. From germline, CDR1 is SGHAT and CDR2 FQNNGV. The CDR3 has 16 residues. J gave up 11 bases and V 2 bases, and 11 bases lay outside the gene matches. CDR3 nucleotide sequence: TGTGCCAGCAGCTTAACCAGTGACAGGGGCGATCCACCCCTCCACTTT. This gives the protein CASSLTSDRGDPPLHF.

The chain recombines TRBV11-2 with TRBJ1-1; D might be TRBD1 (6 bases). V lost 5 bases to trimming and J lost 3 bases, with 10 bases between them. Germline values: CDR1 SGHAT, CDR2 FQNNGV. The CDR3 covers 13 residues. The CDR3, as DNA: TGTGCCAGCAGCGGGAACAGGGACACTGAAGCTTTCTTT. Translation: CASSGNRDTEAFF. The full variable domain, in which reference TRBV11-2 and TRBJ1-1 provide the parts outside the CDR3, is EAGVAQSPRYKIIEKRQSVAFWCNPISGHATLYWYQQILGQGPKLLIQFQNNGVVDDSQLPKDRFSAERLKGVDSTLKIQPAKLEDSAVYLCASSGNRDTEAFFGQGTRLTVV.

The J gene is TRBJ2-5, the V gene TRBV4-3; maybe TRBD1 (6 bases). This CDR3 is 15 amino acids long. Germline V lookup: CDR1 LGHNA, CDR2 YSLEER. Trimming shortened V by 2 bases and J by 5 bases, and 15 bases separated the two germline ends. CDR3 sequence: CASSQSFGRGETQYF. The CDR3 DNA is TGCGCCAGCAGCCAAAGCTTTGGCAGGGGCGAGACCCAGTACTTC.

The sample holds a few counts of this clone. V gene TRBV11-2 combines with J gene TRBJ2-5; the match to TRBD2 covers 11 bases. The J segment lost 3 bases and the V segment lost 4 bases, leaving 1 base of the junction unmatched. Germline assignment: CDR1 SGHAT and CDR2 FQNNGV. The CDR3 consists of 14 residues. CDR3 region: CASSWGLAEETQYF. CDR3 DNA sequence: TGTGCCAGCAGCTGGGGACTAGCGGAAGAGACCCAGTACTTC.